Many counts were recorded for the clone carrying this T cell receptor beta chain. These data are taken from a study of human T cells and chemical hapten exposure. MiXCR was run by TCRdb on the RACE reads, yielding one entry per CDR3 protein. The sample has about 82,000 distinct CDR3 sequences, roughly 10% seen once. CDR1 is MNHNS, CDR2 SASEGT, per germline. The CDR3 totals 14 residues. V lost 5 bases and J 4 bases, leaving 15 bases between the germline ends. Time point reported: patch test 3, about 24 weeks after DPC sensitization. The treatment is: therapeutic diphenylcyclopropenone sensitization with weekly scalp DPC.

This chain links TRBV6-1 with TRBJ2-7; tentative D call: TRBD1 (7 bases). The receptor's source is a woman between 45 and 65 years old with alopecia areata. Some clones in this sample may be carry-over from other donors' samples. Sequenced material: whole blood, taken in connection with sensitization to the hapten diphenylcyclopropenone (DPC). The CDR3 bases are TGTGCCAGCAGTTCCTACAGGGGAGGTTACGAGCAGTACTTC. Translation gives CASSSYRGGYEQYF.